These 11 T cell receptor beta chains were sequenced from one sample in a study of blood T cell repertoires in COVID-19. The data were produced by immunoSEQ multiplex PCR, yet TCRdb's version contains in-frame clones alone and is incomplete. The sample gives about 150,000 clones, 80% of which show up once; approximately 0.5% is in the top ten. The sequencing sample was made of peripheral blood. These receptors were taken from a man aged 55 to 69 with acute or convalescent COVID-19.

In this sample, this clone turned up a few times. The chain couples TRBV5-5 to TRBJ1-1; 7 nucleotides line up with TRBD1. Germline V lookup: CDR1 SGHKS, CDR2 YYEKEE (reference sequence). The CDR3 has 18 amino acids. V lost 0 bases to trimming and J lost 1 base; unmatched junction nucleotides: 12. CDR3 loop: CASSLGQGHWPTNTEAFF. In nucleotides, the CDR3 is TGTGCCAGCAGCTTGGGACAGGGCCACTGGCCGACGAACACTGAAGCTTTCTTT.

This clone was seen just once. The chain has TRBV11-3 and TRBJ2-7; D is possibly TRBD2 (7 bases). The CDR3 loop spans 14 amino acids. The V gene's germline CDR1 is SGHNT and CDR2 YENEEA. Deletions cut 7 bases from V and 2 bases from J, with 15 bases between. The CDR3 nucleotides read TGTGCCAGCACCCAAAGGGGGGGACCCTACGAGCAGTACTTC. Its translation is CASTQRGGPYEQYF.

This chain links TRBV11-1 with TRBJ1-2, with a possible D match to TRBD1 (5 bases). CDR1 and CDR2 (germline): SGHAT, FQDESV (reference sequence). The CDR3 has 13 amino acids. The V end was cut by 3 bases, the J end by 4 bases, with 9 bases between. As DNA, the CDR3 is TGTGCCAGCAGCTTTGGGGCAGGCTATGGCTACACCTTC. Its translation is CASSFGAGYGYTF.

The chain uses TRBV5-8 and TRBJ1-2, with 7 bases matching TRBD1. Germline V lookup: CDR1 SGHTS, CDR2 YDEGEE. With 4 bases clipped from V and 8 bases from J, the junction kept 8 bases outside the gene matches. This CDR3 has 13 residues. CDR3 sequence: CASSTDRLLGYTF. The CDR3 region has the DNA TGTGCCAGCAGCACGGACAGGTTGTTGGGCTACACCTTC. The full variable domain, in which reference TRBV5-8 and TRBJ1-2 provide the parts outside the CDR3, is EAGVTQSPTHLIKTRGQQATLRCSPISGHTSVYWYQQALGLGLQFLLWYDEGEERNRGNFPPRFSGRQFPNYSSELNVNALELEDSALYLCASSTDRLLGYTFGSGTRLTVV.

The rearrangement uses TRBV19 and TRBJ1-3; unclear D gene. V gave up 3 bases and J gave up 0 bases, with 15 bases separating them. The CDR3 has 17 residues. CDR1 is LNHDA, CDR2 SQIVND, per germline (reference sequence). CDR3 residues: CASSIARLRLSGNTIYF. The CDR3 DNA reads TGTGCCAGTAGTATCGCTAGGTTGCGGCTCTCTGGAAACACCATATATTTT.

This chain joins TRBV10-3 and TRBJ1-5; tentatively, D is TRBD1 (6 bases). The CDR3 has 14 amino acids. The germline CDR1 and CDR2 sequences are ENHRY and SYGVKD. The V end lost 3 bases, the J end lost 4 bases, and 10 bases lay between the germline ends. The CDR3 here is CAISDGQLNQPQHF. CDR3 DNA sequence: TGTGCCATCAGTGACGGACAGCTTAATCAGCCCCAGCATTTT.

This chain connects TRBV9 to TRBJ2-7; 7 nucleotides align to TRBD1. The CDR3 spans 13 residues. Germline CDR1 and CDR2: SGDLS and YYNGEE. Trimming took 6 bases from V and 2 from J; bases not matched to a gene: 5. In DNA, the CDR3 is TGTGCCAGCAACCGACAGGGCGCCTACGAGCAGTACTTC. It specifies CASNRQGAYEQYF.

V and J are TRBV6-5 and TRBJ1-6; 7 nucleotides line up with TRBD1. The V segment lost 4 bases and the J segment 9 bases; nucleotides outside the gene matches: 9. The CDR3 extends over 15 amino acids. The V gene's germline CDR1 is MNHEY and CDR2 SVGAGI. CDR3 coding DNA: TGTGCCAGCAGTTTTGAGAGGGGGCCGGGTTCACCCCTCCACTTT. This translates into CASSFERGPGSPLHF.

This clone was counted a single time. In DNA, the CDR3 is TGTGCCAGCAGTGAAGGACAGGGGGCGGAGGTAGCTTTCTTT. This sequence encodes CASSEGQGAEVAFF. V gene TRBV6-4 combines with J gene TRBJ1-1; 11 positions agree with TRBD1. V trimming: 3 bases; J trimming: 10 bases; junction bases outside the gene matches: 7. Germline values: CDR1 MRHNA, CDR2 SNTAGT. This CDR3 has 14 amino acids.

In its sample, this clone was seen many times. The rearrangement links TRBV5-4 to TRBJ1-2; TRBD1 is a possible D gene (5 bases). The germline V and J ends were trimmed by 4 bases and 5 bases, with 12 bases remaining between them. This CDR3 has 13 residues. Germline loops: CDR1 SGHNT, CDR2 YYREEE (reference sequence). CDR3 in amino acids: CASSGAFNYGYTF. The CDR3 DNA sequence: TGTGCCAGCAGCGGGGCCTTTAATTATGGCTACACCTTC. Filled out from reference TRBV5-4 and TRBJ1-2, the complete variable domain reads ETGVTQSPTHLIKTRGQQVTLRCSSQSGHNTVSWYQQALGQGPQFIFQYYREEENGRGNFPPRFSGLQFPNYSSELNVNALELDDSALYLCASSGAFNYGYTFGSGTRLTVV.

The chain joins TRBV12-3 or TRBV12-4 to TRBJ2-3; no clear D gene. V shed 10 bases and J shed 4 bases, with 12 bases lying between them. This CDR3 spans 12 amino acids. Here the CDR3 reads CATTFPADTQYF. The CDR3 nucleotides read TGTGCCACCACCTTTCCGGCAGATACGCAGTATTTT.